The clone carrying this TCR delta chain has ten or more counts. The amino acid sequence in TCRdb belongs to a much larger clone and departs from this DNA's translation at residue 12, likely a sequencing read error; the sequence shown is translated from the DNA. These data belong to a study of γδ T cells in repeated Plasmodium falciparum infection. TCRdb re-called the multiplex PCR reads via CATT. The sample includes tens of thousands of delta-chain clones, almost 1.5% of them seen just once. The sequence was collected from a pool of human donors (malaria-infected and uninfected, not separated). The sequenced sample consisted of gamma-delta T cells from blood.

CDR3 in amino acids: CACDTGGYSSWGTRQMFF. The CDR3 DNA is TGTGCCTGTGACACCGGGGGATACTCGTCCTGGGGCACCCGACAGATGTTTTTC. The rearrangement uses TRDV2 and TRDJ3; 9 bases agree with TRDD3. CDR1 is GEAIGNYY and CDR2 is EKD in the germline V gene. The CDR3 has 18 amino acids.